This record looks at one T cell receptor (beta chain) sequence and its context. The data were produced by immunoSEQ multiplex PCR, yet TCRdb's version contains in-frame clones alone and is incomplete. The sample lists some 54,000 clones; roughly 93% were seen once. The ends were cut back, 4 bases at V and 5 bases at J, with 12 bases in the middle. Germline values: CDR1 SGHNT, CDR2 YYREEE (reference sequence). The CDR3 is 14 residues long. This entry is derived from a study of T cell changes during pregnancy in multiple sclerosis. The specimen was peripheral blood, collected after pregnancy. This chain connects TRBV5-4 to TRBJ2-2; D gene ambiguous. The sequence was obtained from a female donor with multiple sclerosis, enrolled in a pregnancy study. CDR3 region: CASSRTLETGELFF. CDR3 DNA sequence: TGTGCCAGCAGCCGAACCCTAGAAACCGGGGAGCTGTTTTTT. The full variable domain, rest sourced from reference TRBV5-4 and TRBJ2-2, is ETGVTQSPTHLIKTRGQQVTLRCSSQSGHNTVSWYQQALGQGPQFIFQYYREEENGRGNFPPRFSGLQFPNYSSELNVNALELDDSALYLCASSRTLETGELFFGEGSRLTVL.